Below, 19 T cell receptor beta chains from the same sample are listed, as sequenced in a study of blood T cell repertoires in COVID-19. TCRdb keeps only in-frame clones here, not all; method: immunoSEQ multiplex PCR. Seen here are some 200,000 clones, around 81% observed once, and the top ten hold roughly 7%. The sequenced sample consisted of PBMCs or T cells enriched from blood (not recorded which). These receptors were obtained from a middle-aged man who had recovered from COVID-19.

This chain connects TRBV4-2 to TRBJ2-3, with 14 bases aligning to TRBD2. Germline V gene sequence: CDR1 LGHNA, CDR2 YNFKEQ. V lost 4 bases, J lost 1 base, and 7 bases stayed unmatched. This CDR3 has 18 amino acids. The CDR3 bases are TGTGCCAGCAGCCCTGGACTAGCGGGGGGCCCGGGCACAGATACGCAGTATTTT. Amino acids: CASSPGLAGGPGTDTQYF.

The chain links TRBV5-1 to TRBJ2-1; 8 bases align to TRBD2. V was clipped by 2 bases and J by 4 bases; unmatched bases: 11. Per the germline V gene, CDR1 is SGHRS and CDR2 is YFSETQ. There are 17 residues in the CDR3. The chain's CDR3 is CASSLMPSGGRYNEQFF. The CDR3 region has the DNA TGCGCCAGCAGCTTAATGCCAAGCGGGGGCCGGTACAATGAGCAGTTCTTC.

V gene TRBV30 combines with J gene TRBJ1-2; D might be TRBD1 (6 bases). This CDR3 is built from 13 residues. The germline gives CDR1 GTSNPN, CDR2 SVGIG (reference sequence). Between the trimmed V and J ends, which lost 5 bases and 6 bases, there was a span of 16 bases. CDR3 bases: TGTGCCTGGGGGGGGTTACAGGGACATGGCTACACCTTC. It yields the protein CAWGGLQGHGYTF.

The CDR3 loop reads CASSLVGSSYNSPLHF. The CDR3 nucleotides read TGTGCCAGCAGTTTAGTGGGGAGCTCCTATAATTCACCCCTCCACTTT. The chain has TRBV28 and TRBJ1-6; D gene uncertain. The germline gives CDR1 MDHEN, CDR2 SYDVKM. The CDR3 is 16 amino acids. V lost 2 bases and J lost 0, with 8 bases in between.

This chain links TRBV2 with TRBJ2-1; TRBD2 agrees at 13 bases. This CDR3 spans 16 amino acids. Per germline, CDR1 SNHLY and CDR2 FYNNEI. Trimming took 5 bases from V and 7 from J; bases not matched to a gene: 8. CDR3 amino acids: CASSRLAGGPRNEQFF. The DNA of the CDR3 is TGTGCCAGCAGTAGACTAGCGGGGGGCCCTCGGAATGAGCAGTTCTTC. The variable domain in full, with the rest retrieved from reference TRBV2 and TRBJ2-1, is EPEVTQTPSHQVTQMGQEVILRCVPISNHLYFYWYRQILGQKVEFLVSFYNNEISEKSEIFDDQFSVERPDGSNFTLKIRSTKLEDSAMYFCASSRLAGGPRNEQFFGPGTRLTVL.

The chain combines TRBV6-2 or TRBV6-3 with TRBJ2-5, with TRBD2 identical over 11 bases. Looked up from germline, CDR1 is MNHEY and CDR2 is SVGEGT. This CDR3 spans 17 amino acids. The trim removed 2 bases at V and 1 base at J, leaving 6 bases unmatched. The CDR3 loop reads CASSYKLAGGIQETQYF. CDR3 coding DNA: TGTGCCAGCAGTTACAAGCTAGCGGGGGGAATCCAAGAGACCCAGTACTTC.

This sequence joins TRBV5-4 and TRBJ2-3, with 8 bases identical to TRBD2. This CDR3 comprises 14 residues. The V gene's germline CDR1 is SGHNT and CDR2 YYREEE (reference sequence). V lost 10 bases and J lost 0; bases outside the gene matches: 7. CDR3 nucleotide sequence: TGTGCCGGCAAGCGGGGGACTAGCACAGATACGCAGTATTTT. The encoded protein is CAGKRGTSTDTQYF.

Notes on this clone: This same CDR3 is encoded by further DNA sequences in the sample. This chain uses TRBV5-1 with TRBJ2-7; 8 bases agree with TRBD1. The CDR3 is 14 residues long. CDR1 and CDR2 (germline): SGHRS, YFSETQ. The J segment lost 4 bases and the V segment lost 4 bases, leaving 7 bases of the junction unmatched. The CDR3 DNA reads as TGCGCCAGCAGCCTCGGACAGGGCGCATACGAGCAGTACTTC. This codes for CASSLGQGAYEQYF. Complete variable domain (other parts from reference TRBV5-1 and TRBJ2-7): KAGVTQTPRYLIKTRGQQVTLSCSPISGHRSVSWYQQTPGQGLQFLFEYFSETQRNKGNFPGRFSGRQFSNSRSEMNVSTLELGDSALYLCASSLGQGAYEQYFGPGTRLTVT.

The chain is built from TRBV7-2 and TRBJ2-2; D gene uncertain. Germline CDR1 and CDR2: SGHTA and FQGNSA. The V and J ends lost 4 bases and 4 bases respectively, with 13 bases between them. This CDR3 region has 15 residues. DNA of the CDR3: TGTGCCAGCAGCTCGACGGCTAGATCCACCGGGGAGCTGTTTTTT. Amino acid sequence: CASSSTARSTGELFF.

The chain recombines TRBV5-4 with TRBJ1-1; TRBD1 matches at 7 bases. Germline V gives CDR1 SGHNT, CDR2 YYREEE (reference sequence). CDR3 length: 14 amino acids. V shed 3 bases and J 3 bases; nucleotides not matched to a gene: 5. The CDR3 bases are TGTGCCAGCAGCTATGCCACAGGGGACACTGAAGCTTTCTTT. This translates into CASSYATGDTEAFF.

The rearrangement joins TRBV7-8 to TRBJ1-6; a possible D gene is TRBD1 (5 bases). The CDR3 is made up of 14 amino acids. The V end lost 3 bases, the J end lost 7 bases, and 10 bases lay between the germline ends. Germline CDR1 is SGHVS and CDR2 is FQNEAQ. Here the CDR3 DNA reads TGTGCCAGCAGCTTGGGGGGGGGAAATTCACCCCTCCACTTT. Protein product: CASSLGGGNSPLHF.

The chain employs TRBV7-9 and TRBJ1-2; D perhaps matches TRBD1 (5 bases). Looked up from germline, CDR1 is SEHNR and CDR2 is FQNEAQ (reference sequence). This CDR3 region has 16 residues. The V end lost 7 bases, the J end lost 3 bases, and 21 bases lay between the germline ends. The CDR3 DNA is TGTGCCAGCACCAACCTGAATGTTGGGGGGGACTATGGCTACACCTTC. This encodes CASTNLNVGGDYGYTF.

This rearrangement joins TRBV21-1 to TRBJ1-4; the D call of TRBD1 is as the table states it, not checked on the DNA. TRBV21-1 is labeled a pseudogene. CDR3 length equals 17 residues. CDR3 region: CASSKNNRSGTNEKLFF. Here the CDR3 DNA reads TGTGCCAGCAGCAAAAACAACAGGTCGGGAACTAATGAAAAACTGTTTTTT.

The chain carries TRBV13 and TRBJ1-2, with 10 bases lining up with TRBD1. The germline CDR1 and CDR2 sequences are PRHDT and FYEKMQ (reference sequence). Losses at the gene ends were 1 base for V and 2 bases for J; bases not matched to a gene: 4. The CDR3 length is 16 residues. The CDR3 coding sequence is TGTGCCAGCAGCTTAGACGGGACAGGGGAAAACTATGGCTACACCTTC. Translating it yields CASSLDGTGENYGYTF.

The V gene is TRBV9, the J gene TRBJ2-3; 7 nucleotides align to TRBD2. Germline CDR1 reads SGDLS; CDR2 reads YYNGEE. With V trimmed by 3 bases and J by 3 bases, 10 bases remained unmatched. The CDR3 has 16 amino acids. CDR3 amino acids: CASSARGGAGTDTQYF. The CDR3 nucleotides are TGTGCCAGCAGCGCCCGGGGAGGGGCCGGGACAGATACGCAGTATTTT.

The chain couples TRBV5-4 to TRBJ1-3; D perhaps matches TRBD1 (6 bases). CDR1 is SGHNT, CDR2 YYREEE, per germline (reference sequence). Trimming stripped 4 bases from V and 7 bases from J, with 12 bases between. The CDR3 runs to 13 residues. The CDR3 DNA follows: TGTGCCAGCAGCCTCGAGGGGGGGAACACCATATATTTT. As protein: CASSLEGGNTIYF.

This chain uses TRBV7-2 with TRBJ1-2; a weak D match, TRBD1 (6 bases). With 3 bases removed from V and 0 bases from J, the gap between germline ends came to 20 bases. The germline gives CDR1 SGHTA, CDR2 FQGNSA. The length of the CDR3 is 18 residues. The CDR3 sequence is CASSLRALNRAANYGYTF. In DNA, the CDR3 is TGTGCCAGCAGCTTGCGGGCCTTGAACAGGGCAGCTAACTATGGCTACACCTTC.

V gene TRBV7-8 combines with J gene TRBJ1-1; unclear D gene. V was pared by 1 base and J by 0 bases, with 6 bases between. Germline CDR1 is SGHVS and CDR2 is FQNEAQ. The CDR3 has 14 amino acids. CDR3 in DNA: TGTGCCAGCAGCTTAGTTTCCATGAACACTGAAGCTTTCTTT. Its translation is CASSLVSMNTEAFF.

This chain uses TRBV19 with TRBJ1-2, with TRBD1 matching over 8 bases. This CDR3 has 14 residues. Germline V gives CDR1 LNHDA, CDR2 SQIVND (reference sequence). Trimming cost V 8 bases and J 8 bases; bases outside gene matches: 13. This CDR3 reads CASGWLRTGLGYTF. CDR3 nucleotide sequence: TGTGCCAGTGGATGGCTACGGACAGGGCTAGGCTACACCTTC.